This record looks at one T cell receptor beta chain sequence and its context. What it recognizes is unknown. This entry comes from a study of T cell repertoires in cytomegalovirus infection. About the study: The authors relied on CMV epitopes, both recently identified HLA-C-restricted and well-studied HLA-B-restricted.

Using its own MiXCR run on the reads, TCRdb lists one record per CDR3 protein. This sample has a few hundred thousand distinct CDR3 sequences, with 40% found just once. The CDR3 totals 14 residues. Germline CDR1 and CDR2: SGHTA and FQGNSA. After removal of 7 bases from V and 5 bases from J, the junction contained 6 bases not matched to a gene. Regarding the study as a whole: In two of eight donors, the top clonotype was HLA-C-restricted CMV-specific.

The source is a human donor in good health (CMV status not recorded). Some clones in this sample may be carry-over from other donors' samples. V and J are TRBV7-2 and TRBJ2-1; TRBD1 agrees at 9 bases. This sample comprised cultured PBMCs, obtained from culture after CMV antigen stimulation. CDR3 nucleotide sequence: TGTGCCAGCAAACGGGACAGGGTCGACAATGAGCAGTTCTTC. This encodes CASKRDRVDNEQFF.